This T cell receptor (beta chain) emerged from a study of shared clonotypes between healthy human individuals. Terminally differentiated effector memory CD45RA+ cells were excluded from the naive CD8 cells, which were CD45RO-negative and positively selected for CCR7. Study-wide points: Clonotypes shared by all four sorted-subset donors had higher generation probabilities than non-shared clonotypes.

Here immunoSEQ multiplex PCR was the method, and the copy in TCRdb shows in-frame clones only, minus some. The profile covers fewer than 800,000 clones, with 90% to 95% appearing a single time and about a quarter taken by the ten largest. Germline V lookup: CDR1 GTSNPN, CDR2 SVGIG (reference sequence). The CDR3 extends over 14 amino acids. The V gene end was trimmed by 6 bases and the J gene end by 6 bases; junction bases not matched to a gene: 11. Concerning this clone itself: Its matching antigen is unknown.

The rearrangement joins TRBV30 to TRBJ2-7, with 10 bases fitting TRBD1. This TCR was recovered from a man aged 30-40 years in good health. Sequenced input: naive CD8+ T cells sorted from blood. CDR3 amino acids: CACTEPGQGFEQYF. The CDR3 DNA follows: TGTGCCTGTACTGAACCGGGACAGGGGTTCGAGCAGTACTTC.